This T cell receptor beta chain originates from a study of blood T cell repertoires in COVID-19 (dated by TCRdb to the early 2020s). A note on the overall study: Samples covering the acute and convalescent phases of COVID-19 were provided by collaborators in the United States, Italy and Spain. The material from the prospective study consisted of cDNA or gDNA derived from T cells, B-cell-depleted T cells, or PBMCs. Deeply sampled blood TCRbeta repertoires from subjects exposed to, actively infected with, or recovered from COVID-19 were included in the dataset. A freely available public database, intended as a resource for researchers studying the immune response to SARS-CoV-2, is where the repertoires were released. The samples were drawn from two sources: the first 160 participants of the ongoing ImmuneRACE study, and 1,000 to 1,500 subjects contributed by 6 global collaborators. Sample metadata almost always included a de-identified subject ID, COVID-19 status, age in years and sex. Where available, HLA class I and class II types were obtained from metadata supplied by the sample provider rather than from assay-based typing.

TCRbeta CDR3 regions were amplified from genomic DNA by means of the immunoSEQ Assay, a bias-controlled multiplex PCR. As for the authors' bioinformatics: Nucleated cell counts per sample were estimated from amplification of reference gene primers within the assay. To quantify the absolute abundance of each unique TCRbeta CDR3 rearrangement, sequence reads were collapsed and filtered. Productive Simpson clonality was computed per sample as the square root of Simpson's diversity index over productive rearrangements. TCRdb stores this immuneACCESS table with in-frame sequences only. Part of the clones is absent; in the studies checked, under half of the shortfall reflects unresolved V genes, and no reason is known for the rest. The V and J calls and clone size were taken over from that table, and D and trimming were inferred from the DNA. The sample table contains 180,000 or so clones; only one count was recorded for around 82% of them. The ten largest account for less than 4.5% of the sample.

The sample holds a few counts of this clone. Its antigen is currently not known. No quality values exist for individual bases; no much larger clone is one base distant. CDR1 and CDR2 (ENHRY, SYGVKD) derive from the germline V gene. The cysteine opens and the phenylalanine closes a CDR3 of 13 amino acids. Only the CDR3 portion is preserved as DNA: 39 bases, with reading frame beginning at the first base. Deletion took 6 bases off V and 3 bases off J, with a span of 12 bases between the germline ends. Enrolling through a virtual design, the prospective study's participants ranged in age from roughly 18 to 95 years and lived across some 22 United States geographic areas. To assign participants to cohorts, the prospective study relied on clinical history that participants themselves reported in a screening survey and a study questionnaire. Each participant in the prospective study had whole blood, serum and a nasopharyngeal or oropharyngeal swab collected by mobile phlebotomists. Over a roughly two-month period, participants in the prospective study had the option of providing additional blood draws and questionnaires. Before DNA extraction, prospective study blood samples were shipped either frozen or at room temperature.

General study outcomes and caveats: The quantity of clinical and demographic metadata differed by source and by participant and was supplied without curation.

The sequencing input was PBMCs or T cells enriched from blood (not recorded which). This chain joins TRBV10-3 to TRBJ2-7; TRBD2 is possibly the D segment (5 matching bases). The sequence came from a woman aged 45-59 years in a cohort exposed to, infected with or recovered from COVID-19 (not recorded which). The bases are TGTGCCATCAGCCCGACACTAGGCTACGAGCAGTACTTC. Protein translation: CAISPTLGYEQYF.